The 30 T cell receptor beta chains listed next were all sequenced from one sample in a study of blood T cell repertoires in COVID-19. Repertoires were generated with immunoSEQ multiplex PCR, while TCRdb's copy carries only in-frame clones and drops some. The sample has approximately 110,000 clones, around 90% seen once; the top ten hold around 0.81%. The sequenced material came from peripheral blood. These receptors were taken from a woman between 50 and 59 years old with active or convalescent COVID-19.

The rearrangement joins TRBV15 to TRBJ2-5, with D perhaps TRBD1 (6 bases). This CDR3 region has 13 residues. Germline V CDR1 and CDR2: LNHNV, YYDKDF (reference sequence). V lost 8 bases to trimming and J lost 2 bases, with 12 bases between them. The CDR3 loop is CATAQGPQETQYF. CDR3 DNA: TGTGCCACCGCACAGGGCCCACAAGAGACCCAGTACTTC.

The chain uses TRBV18 and TRBJ2-1; 13 positions match TRBD2. The CDR3 length is 16 residues. Germline V gene data show CDR1 as KGHSH and CDR2 as LQKENI. V dropped 6 bases and J dropped 9; count of bases not matched to a gene: 11. CDR3 in DNA: TGTGCCAGCTCCCTGACCGGGACTAGCGGGATTGTTGAGCAGTTCTTC. This translates into CASSLTGTSGIVEQFF.

This clone came up once. The chain couples TRBV4-2 to TRBJ2-3; a weak D match, TRBD2 (6 bases). CDR1 and CDR2 (germline): LGHNA, YNFKEQ. The V gene lost 4 bases and the J gene lost 0 bases, with 14 bases spanning the gap. This CDR3 is built from 16 residues. CDR3 amino acids: CASSPAAGSSTDTQYF. The CDR3 DNA is TGTGCCAGCAGCCCCGCGGCGGGGAGTAGCACAGATACGCAGTATTTT.

The CDR3 DNA reads TGTGCCAGCAGCGTAGCTAGGACTAGCGGGAGGACCGGGGAGCTGTTTTTT. It translates to CASSVARTSGRTGELFF. This chain uses TRBV9 with TRBJ2-2; TRBD2 agrees at 14 bases. The junction had 3 bases not matched to a gene; V was cut back by 0 bases and J by 5 bases. Germline V gene lookup returns CDR1 SGDLS and CDR2 YYNGEE. The CDR3 has 17 amino acids.

The genes are TRBV30 and TRBJ2-1, with a possible D match to TRBD2 (6 bases). The CDR3 has 15 amino acids. Germline V lookup: CDR1 GTSNPN, CDR2 SVGIG (reference sequence). The V end lost 1 base, the J end lost 6 bases, and 16 bases lay between the germline ends. Written as DNA, the CDR3 is TGTGCCTGGAGTGCAACTAGCATTGACCGCAATGAGCAGTTCTTC. Protein sequence: CAWSATSIDRNEQFF.

This clone has just one count. This rearrangement joins TRBV6-6 to TRBJ2-2; D possibly corresponds to TRBD2 (5 bases). The length of the CDR3 is 15 residues. Between the trimmed V and J ends, which lost 5 bases and 2 bases, there was a span of 12 bases. Germline assignment: CDR1 MNHNY and CDR2 SVGAGI (reference sequence). CDR3 nucleotides: TGTGCCAGCAGTCCCCCGGGGTCCAACACCGGGGAGCTGTTTTTT. Amino acid sequence: CASSPPGSNTGELFF.

This sequence joins TRBV6-5 and TRBJ1-5; D is uncertain. The CDR3 has 13 residues. Trimming removed 7 bases from V and 5 bases from J, with 12 bases in between. Germline V gene sequence: CDR1 MNHEY, CDR2 SVGAGI. CDR3 coding DNA: TGTGCCAGCACCGAGGTAAGAGATCAGCCCCAGCATTTT. Its protein product is CASTEVRDQPQHF.

V usage is TRBV28 and J usage is TRBJ2-3; D is unresolved. Germline CDR1 MDHEN, CDR2 SYDVKM. This CDR3 contains 15 residues. The ends were cut back, 4 bases at V and 1 base at J, with 12 bases in the middle. The CDR3: CASSSPPRGTDTQYF. The CDR3 DNA reads TGTGCCAGCAGTTCCCCCCCCCGAGGCACAGATACGCAGTATTTT. Complete variable domain (other parts from reference TRBV28 and TRBJ2-3): DVKVTQSSRYLVKRTGEKVFLECVQDMDHENMFWYRQDPGLGLRLIYFSYDVKMKEKGDIPEGYSVSREKKERFSLILESASTNQTSMYLCASSSPPRGTDTQYFGPGTRLTVL.

The rearrangement links TRBV7-9 to TRBJ1-5; D is possibly TRBD1 (6 bases). V was pared by 8 bases and J by 5 bases, with 13 bases between. CDR3 length: 13 amino acids. Looked up from germline, CDR1 is SEHNR and CDR2 is FQNEAQ (reference sequence). The CDR3 loop reads CASSRGADQPQHF. In DNA, the CDR3 is TGTGCCAGCTCGCGGGGGGCTGATCAGCCCCAGCATTTT. Together with reference TRBV7-9 and TRBJ1-5, the CDR3 gives the full variable domain: DTGVSQNPRHKITKRGQNVTFRCDPISEHNRLYWYRQTLGQGPEFLTYFQNEAQLEKSRLLSDRFSAERPKGSFSTLEIQRTEQGDSAMYLCASSRGADQPQHFGDGTRLSIL.

The chain is built from TRBV29-1 and TRBJ2-7; D is ambiguous. The CDR3 runs 11 residues. V was pared by 5 bases and J by 2 bases, with 7 bases between. CDR1 and CDR2 (germline): SQVTM, ANQGSEA. CDR3 protein: CSVIQTYEQYF. The CDR3 DNA is TGCAGCGTTATACAAACCTACGAGCAGTACTTC.

This clone showed up just once. The rearrangement uses TRBV10-3 and TRBJ1-2; no firm D call. CDR1 and CDR2 (germline): ENHRY, SYGVKD. V lost 3 bases to trimming and J lost 0 bases, with 5 bases between them. CDR3 length: 13 residues. This CDR3 is CAISDGANYGYTF. CDR3 nucleotide sequence: TGTGCCATCAGTGACGGAGCTAACTATGGCTACACCTTC.

This clone was observed a single time. This rearrangement joins TRBV2 to TRBJ1-5; D is perhaps TRBD1 (6 bases). This CDR3 is built from 14 residues. The ends were cut back, 9 bases at V and 7 bases at J, with 19 bases in the middle. The germline gives CDR1 SNHLY, CDR2 FYNNEI. CDR3 DNA: TGTGCCAGTAGAGACAGGTCGGGAAGGCAGCCCCAGCATTTT. Its translation: CASRDRSGRQPQHF.

This chain connects TRBV4-2 to TRBJ1-5; TRBD1 is a possible D gene (5 bases). Per the germline V gene, CDR1 is LGHNA and CDR2 is YNFKEQ. The CDR3 length is 14 residues. V lost 4 bases to trimming and J lost 5 bases, with 12 bases between them. The CDR3 loop is CASSRTGIDQPQHF. CDR3 in DNA: TGTGCCAGCAGCCGAACAGGTATCGATCAGCCCCAGCATTTT.

V usage is TRBV28 and J usage is TRBJ1-1, with D possibly TRBD1 on 6 matching bases. This CDR3 comprises 17 residues. From germline, CDR1 is MDHEN and CDR2 SYDVKM. V lost 5 bases and J lost 5, with 24 bases in between. CDR3 coding DNA: TGTGCCAGCAGTCCTCCGAATAGGTTGGGGGCGAGGACTGAAGCTTTCTTT. Translated: CASSPPNRLGARTEAFF.

This clone was found once. V usage is TRBV4-2 and J usage is TRBJ2-7; 12 nucleotides agree with TRBD2. The ends lost 1 base at V and 7 bases at J; junction bases unmatched: 17. Germline CDR1 is LGHNA and CDR2 is YNFKEQ. The CDR3 is 19 amino acids. The CDR3 sequence is CASSQVASGRGGLRGEQYF. CDR3 DNA sequence: TGTGCCAGCAGCCAAGTGGCTAGCGGGAGGGGGGGTCTAAGGGGAGAGCAGTACTTC.

This chain links TRBV6-1 with TRBJ2-3, with D tentatively TRBD1 (6 bases). Trimming stripped 0 bases from V and 4 bases from J, with 17 bases between. CDR1 MNHNS and CDR2 SASEGT come from the germline V gene. This CDR3 has 17 amino acids. DNA of the CDR3: TGTGCCAGCAGTGAAGCGCTTCTATACAGGGCGGCAGATACGCAGTATTTT. Translated, it gives CASSEALLYRAADTQYF.

The V call is TRBV28, the J call TRBJ2-7; TRBD2 aligns across 13 bases. Per germline, CDR1 MDHEN and CDR2 SYDVKM. J gave up 6 bases and V 5 bases, and 16 bases lay outside the gene matches. The CDR3 contains 18 residues. The CDR3 loop is CASSGGPGTSGAWGEQYF. CDR3 DNA: TGTGCCAGCAGTGGGGGCCCCGGGACTAGCGGGGCCTGGGGCGAGCAGTACTTC.

In this sample, this clone turned up once. The CDR3 DNA is TGTGCCAGCAGCTTCGGACTAGCGGGCGGCTGGGGCAATGAGCAGTTCTTC. This sequence encodes CASSFGLAGGWGNEQFF. This rearrangement joins TRBV7-2 to TRBJ2-1, with 11 bases identical to TRBD2. There are 17 residues in the CDR3. The germline CDR1 and CDR2 sequences are SGHTA and FQGNSA. V lost 3 bases to trimming and J lost 6 bases; unmatched junction nucleotides: 10. Looking up the rest from reference TRBV7-2 and TRBJ2-1 gives the full variable domain: GAGVSQSPSNKVTEKGKDVELRCDPISGHTALYWYRQSLGQGLEFLIYFQGNSAPDKSGLPSDRFSAERTGGSVSTLTIQRTQQEDSAVYLCASSFGLAGGWGNEQFFGPGTRLTVL.

The chain links TRBV4-1 to TRBJ1-1, with D possibly TRBD1 on 5 matching bases. The CDR3 runs 13 residues. V dropped 4 bases and J dropped 1 base, with 7 bases sitting between them. Per germline, CDR1 MGHRA and CDR2 YSYEKL. Here the CDR3 DNA reads TGCGCCAGCAGCCCAGGGTGGAACACTGAAGCTTTCTTT. This encodes CASSPGWNTEAFF.

The genes are TRBV7-2 and TRBJ2-7, with TRBD2 as a possible D gene (5 bases). V shed 7 bases and J shed 0 bases, with 16 bases lying between them. In germline, CDR1 is SGHTA, CDR2 FQGNSA. The CDR3 contains 15 residues. For the CDR3, the DNA is TGTGCCAGCAAGCGAGCGGAACAGAACTCCTACGAGCAGTACTTC. This encodes CASKRAEQNSYEQYF.

The CDR3 nucleotides are TGTGCCAGCAGTCCCGGGACTAGCGGGAGTAATGAGCAGTTCTTC. Translation gives CASSPGTSGSNEQFF. This chain links TRBV6-2 or TRBV6-3 with TRBJ2-1, with 14 bases that match TRBD2. The CDR3 is 15 residues long. Germline V gene data show CDR1 as MNHEY and CDR2 as SVGEGT. Losses at the gene ends were 5 bases for V and 7 bases for J; bases not matched to a gene: 4.

This chain uses TRBV5-4 with TRBJ2-7, with 8 nucleotides matching TRBD2. Germline loops: CDR1 SGHNT, CDR2 YYREEE (reference sequence). The V segment lost 9 bases and the J segment 6 bases; nucleotides outside the gene matches: 14. The CDR3 has 14 residues. The CDR3, as DNA: TGTGCCACCTCAGCTTTTGCACTAGCGGTCGAGCAGTACTTC. It specifies CATSAFALAVEQYF.

V is TRBV20-1 and J is TRBJ1-5; possibly TRBD1 for D (6 bases). CDR3 size: 10 residues. V was cut by 5 bases and J by 11 bases, with 10 bases left in between. Per the germline V gene, CDR1 is DFQATT and CDR2 is SNEGSKA (reference sequence). The CDR3 sequence: CSAFTGSQHF. CDR3 nucleotides: TGCAGTGCTTTTACAGGGTCCCAGCATTTT.

The V and J genes are TRBV9 and TRBJ2-1; TRBD2 matches at 11 bases. Germline V gene data show CDR1 as SGDLS and CDR2 as YYNGEE. The CDR3 length is 15 residues. Germline trimming cut 5 bases from V and 0 bases from J; bases unmatched to any gene: 1. The CDR3 sequence: CASSSGRASYNEQFF. CDR3 sequence (DNA): TGTGCCAGCAGTAGCGGGAGGGCCTCCTACAATGAGCAGTTCTTC.

A single count supports this clone. V is TRBV11-2 and J is TRBJ2-7, with 8 nucleotides matching TRBD1. The CDR3 extends over 16 amino acids. V lost 2 bases, J lost 3 bases, and 9 bases stayed unmatched. Germline V gene sequence: CDR1 SGHAT, CDR2 FQNNGV. CDR3 in DNA: TGTGCCAGCAGCTTAAATTTCGGGACAGGAATCTACGAGCAGTACTTC. This translates into CASSLNFGTGIYEQYF. Looking up the rest from reference TRBV11-2 and TRBJ2-7 gives the full variable domain: EAGVAQSPRYKIIEKRQSVAFWCNPISGHATLYWYQQILGQGPKLLIQFQNNGVVDDSQLPKDRFSAERLKGVDSTLKIQPAKLEDSAVYLCASSLNFGTGIYEQYFGPGTRLTVT.

The rearrangement joins TRBV3-1 (or the pseudogene TRBV3-2) to TRBJ2-5, with 13 bases that match TRBD2. The trim removed 0 bases at V and 4 bases at J, leaving 5 bases unmatched. Germline V gene lookup returns CDR1 LGHDT and CDR2 YNNKEL (reference sequence). CDR3 size: 17 residues. Here the CDR3 DNA reads TGTGCCAGCAGCCAAGATCTACTAGCGGGAGGGGGAGAGACCCAGTACTTC. Its protein is CASSQDLLAGGGETQYF.

The chain combines TRBV10-3 with TRBJ2-7, with TRBD1 identical over 12 bases. This CDR3 is built from 15 residues. The trim removed 6 bases at V and 4 bases at J, leaving 7 bases unmatched. The germline gives CDR1 ENHRY, CDR2 SYGVKD. The CDR3 DNA sequence: TGTGCCATCAGACCCGGGACAGGGGGCAAGTACGAGCAGTACTTC. Protein product: CAIRPGTGGKYEQYF.

The CDR3 is CASSPGHLYEQYF. The CDR3 DNA sequence: TGTGCCAGCAGTCCGGGACACCTCTACGAGCAGTACTTC. The J gene is TRBJ2-7, the V gene TRBV28; a weak D match, TRBD1 (6 bases). The V end was cut by 5 bases, the J end by 3 bases, with 11 bases between. Germline V gene lookup returns CDR1 MDHEN and CDR2 SYDVKM. This CDR3 has 13 residues.

The rearrangement links TRBV28 to TRBJ1-2, with 8 nucleotides matching TRBD1. The V gene's germline CDR1 is MDHEN and CDR2 SYDVKM. Trimming cost V 4 bases and J 5 bases; bases outside gene matches: 3. The CDR3 totals 13 residues. CDR3 residues: CASSYTGGYGYTF. The CDR3 nucleotides are TGTGCCAGCAGTTATACAGGGGGGTATGGCTACACCTTC.

J is TRBJ1-5 and V is TRBV18; possible D gene TRBD1, 5 bases. Germline assignment: CDR1 KGHSH and CDR2 LQKENI. CDR3 size: 15 residues. V lost 3 bases and J 0 bases, leaving 9 bases between the germline ends. CDR3 DNA sequence: TGTGCCAGCTCACCTAGCAGGGATAGCAATCAGCCCCAGCATTTT. Translating gives CASSPSRDSNQPQHF. The full variable domain, in which reference TRBV18 and TRBJ1-5 provide the parts outside the CDR3, is NAGVMQNPRHLVRRRGQEARLRCSPMKGHSHVYWYRQLPEEGLKFMVYLQKENIIDESGMPKERFSAEFPKEGPSILRIQQVVRGDSAAYFCASSPSRDSNQPQHFGDGTRLSIL.